The sequence of this T cell receptor beta chain was determined in a study of monozygotic twins with inflammatory bowel disease. Concerning this clonotype itself: Its antigen is not known.

Findings of the study overall: IBD patients carried less diverse TCRbeta repertoires (inverse Simpson) than healthy co-twins. Relative clonotype sharing with others was diminished in IBD patients versus healthy twins, particularly with disease activity.

This CDR3 region has 13 residues. TCRdb reprocessed the 5' RACE reads; each CDR3 protein has one entry and no DNA is given. The sample table sets out over 120,000 distinct CDR3 sequences. The chain is built from TRBV12-3 or TRBV12-4 and TRBJ1-1. The sequenced sample consisted of blood. The sequence came from a human donor with ulcerative colitis or Crohn's disease, or a healthy co-twin of an affected twin (not recorded which). This CDR3 is CANQFGQNTEAFF.